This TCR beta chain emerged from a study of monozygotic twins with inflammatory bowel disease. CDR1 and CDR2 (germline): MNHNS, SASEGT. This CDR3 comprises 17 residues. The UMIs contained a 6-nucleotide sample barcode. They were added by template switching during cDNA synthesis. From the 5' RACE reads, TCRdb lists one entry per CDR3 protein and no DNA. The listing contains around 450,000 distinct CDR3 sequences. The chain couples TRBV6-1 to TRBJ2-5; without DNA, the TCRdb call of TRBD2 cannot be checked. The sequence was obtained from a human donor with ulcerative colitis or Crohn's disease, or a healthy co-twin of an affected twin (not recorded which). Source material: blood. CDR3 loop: CASRLAGGRSSQETQYF.